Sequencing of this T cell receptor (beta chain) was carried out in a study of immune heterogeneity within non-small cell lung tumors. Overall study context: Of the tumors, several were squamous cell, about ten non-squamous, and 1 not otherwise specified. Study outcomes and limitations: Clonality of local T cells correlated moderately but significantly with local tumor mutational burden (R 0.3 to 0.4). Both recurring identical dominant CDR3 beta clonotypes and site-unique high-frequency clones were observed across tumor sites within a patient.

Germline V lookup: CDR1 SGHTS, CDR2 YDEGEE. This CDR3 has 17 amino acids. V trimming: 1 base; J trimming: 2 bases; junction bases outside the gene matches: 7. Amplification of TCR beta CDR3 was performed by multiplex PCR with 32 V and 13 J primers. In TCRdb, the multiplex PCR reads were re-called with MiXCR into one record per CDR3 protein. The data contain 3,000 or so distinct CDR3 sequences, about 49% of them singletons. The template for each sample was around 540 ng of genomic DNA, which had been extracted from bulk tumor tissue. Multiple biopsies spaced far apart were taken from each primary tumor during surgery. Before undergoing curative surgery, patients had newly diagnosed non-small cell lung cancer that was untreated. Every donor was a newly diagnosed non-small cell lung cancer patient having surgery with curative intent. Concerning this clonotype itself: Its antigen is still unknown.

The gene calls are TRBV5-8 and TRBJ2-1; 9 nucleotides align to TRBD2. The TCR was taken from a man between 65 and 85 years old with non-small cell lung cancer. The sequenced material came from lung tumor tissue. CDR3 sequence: CASSLQLAGVPYNEQFF. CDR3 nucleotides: TGTGCCAGCAGCTTGCAGTTAGCGGGAGTTCCCTACAATGAGCAGTTCTTC.